Included here is one T cell receptor beta chain sequence, with context. The protocol was immunoSEQ multiplex PCR, while the TCRdb copy is restricted to in-frame clones and leaves out a portion. Altogether over 650,000 clones are present, approximately 87% being singletons, with the ten largest covering approximately 0.0097%. The germline CDR1 and CDR2 sequences are SGHNT and YYREEE (reference sequence). The CDR3 is 16 amino acids. Losses at the gene ends were 0 bases for V and 7 bases for J; bases not matched to a gene: 8. The data originate from a study of shared T cell receptors in the human thymus. These data are also associated with another study on human thymus T cells. From that second work: Resections from corrective heart surgery supplied the thymus tissue.

This receptor was obtained from a boy younger than two with a congenital heart defect. The chain uses TRBV5-4 and TRBJ1-5, with 9 bases that match TRBD1. The material sequenced was thymocytes. CDR3 sequence: CASSLGTGDAGQPQHF. For the CDR3, the DNA is TGTGCCAGCAGCTTGGGGACAGGGGACGCGGGACAGCCCCAGCATTTT.